The 25 T cell receptor beta chains presented below share a single source sample, sequenced in a study of cytomegalovirus exposure and HLA in healthy donors. Vbeta (60) and Jbeta (13) primers were used in the PCR. Data came from immunoSEQ multiplex PCR; TCRdb stores just in-frame clones and leaves some out. The sample has about 140,000 clones, about 80% seen once; the top ten hold 1.5% to 2%. Specimen: PBMCs. The receptors were sampled from a woman aged 25 to 39 in good health and CMV-seronegative.

V gene TRBV19 combines with J gene TRBJ1-5; 7 bases agree with TRBD1. The V segment lost 8 bases and the J segment 7 bases; nucleotides outside the gene matches: 11. The germline V gene encodes CDR1 LNHDA and CDR2 SQIVND (reference sequence). The CDR3 consists of 14 residues. CDR3 region: CASLTTGTNQPQHF. CDR3 coding DNA: TGTGCCAGTCTGACGACAGGGACAAACCAGCCCCAGCATTTT.

The rearrangement uses TRBV19 and TRBJ1-1, with D unclear. This CDR3 spans 12 amino acids. Deletions cut 6 bases from V and 6 bases from J, with 11 bases between. CDR1 LNHDA and CDR2 SQIVND come from the germline V gene (reference sequence). The CDR3 bases are TGTGCCAGTAGCAAACTCGAAGCTGAAGCTTTCTTT. Translated, it gives CASSKLEAEAFF.

The V gene is TRBV2, the J gene TRBJ2-7; 11 bases match TRBD2. This CDR3 spans 16 amino acids. Germline V gene data show CDR1 as SNHLY and CDR2 as FYNNEI. The V segment lost 6 bases and the J segment 0 bases; nucleotides outside the gene matches: 7. The CDR3 here is CASSARLAGSSYEQYF. CDR3 nucleotides: TGTGCCAGCAGCGCAAGACTAGCGGGGAGCTCCTACGAGCAGTACTTC.

This clone was recorded a few times. This chain links TRBV9 with TRBJ2-2; weak D call: TRBD2 (5 bases). The V gene lost 0 bases and the J gene lost 5 bases, with 8 bases spanning the gap. The CDR3 has 14 residues. Per germline, CDR1 SGDLS and CDR2 YYNGEE. In nucleotides, the CDR3 is TGTGCCAGCAGCGTAGGGGGAGTTACCGGGGAGCTGTTTTTT. Translated, it gives CASSVGGVTGELFF.

In this sample, this clone turned up once. The chain joins TRBV6-1 to TRBJ2-5, with a possible D match to TRBD1 (5 bases). Germline V lookup: CDR1 MNHNS, CDR2 SASEGT. This CDR3 is built from 13 residues. Between the trimmed V and J ends, which lost 6 bases and 4 bases, there was a span of 12 bases. The CDR3 nucleotides read TGTGCCAGCAGCGCTCAGGGTGGAGAGACCCAGTACTTC. Its protein is CASSAQGGETQYF.

This rearrangement joins TRBV5-4 to TRBJ1-5; perhaps TRBD1 as D (6 bases). Trimming removed 0 bases at V and 7 bases at J, with 8 bases between. Germline V gene lookup returns CDR1 SGHNT and CDR2 YYREEE (reference sequence). The CDR3 spans 13 residues. The CDR3 region has the DNA TGTGCCAGCAGCTTGGGCCAGGGGCAGCCCCAGCATTTT. As protein: CASSLGQGQPQHF.

This chain uses TRBV4-1 with TRBJ1-1, with D maybe TRBD1 (5 bases). V gave up 6 bases and J gave up 1 base, with 12 bases separating them. The CDR3 length is 14 residues. Germline V gives CDR1 MGHRA, CDR2 YSYEKL. CDR3 coding DNA: TGCGCCAGCAGTTACAGGCTCTCGAACACTGAAGCTTTCTTT. Translated, it gives CASSYRLSNTEAFF.

This rearrangement joins TRBV5-1 to TRBJ2-7, with 11 bases fitting TRBD1. V was clipped by 4 bases and J by 1 base; unmatched bases: 4. Germline assignment: CDR1 SGHRS and CDR2 YFSETQ. This CDR3 has 15 amino acids. This CDR3 is CASSTGTGGSYEQYF. The CDR3 DNA reads as TGCGCCAGCAGCACCGGGACAGGGGGTTCCTACGAGCAGTACTTC.

V usage is TRBV30 and J usage is TRBJ1-2; D may be TRBD1 (5 bases). Trimming cost V 0 bases and J 4 bases, with 15 bases left between them. Germline V gene sequence: CDR1 GTSNPN, CDR2 SVGIG (reference sequence). This CDR3 is 15 amino acids long. The CDR3 bases are TGTGCCTGGAGTGTAGGGCGGGGGAACGTCTATGGCTACACCTTC. Residues: CAWSVGRGNVYGYTF.

V usage is TRBV6-5 and J usage is TRBJ1-5, with no clear D. This CDR3 region has 16 residues. Germline-derived CDR1 and CDR2 are MNHEY and SVGAGI. V lost 0 bases, J lost 6 bases, and 15 bases lay in between. CDR3 region: CASSYSGRGGGQPQHF. The DNA of the CDR3 is TGTGCCAGCAGTTACTCAGGTCGGGGAGGAGGTCAGCCCCAGCATTTT.

The gene calls are TRBV2 and TRBJ1-4; no clear D gene. The germline gives CDR1 SNHLY, CDR2 FYNNEI. Trimming stripped 7 bases from V and 1 base from J, with 7 bases between. The CDR3 spans 13 residues. The CDR3 is CASTSGTNEKLFF. CDR3 coding DNA: TGTGCCAGCACATCGGGAACTAATGAAAAACTGTTTTTT.

The genes are TRBV19 and TRBJ1-2; D call uncertain. The V gene lost 4 bases and the J gene lost 9 bases, with 12 bases spanning the gap. Germline V gene lookup returns CDR1 LNHDA and CDR2 SQIVND (reference sequence). This CDR3 contains 12 residues. The CDR3 here is CASSTPGRSYTF. As DNA, the CDR3 is TGTGCCAGTAGTACTCCAGGTCGGAGCTACACCTTC.

The chain joins TRBV2 to TRBJ1-2, with TRBD1 matching 7 bases. CDR3 length: 14 amino acids. V dropped 7 bases and J dropped 8; count of bases not matched to a gene: 13. Germline V gives CDR1 SNHLY, CDR2 FYNNEI. CDR3 amino acids: CASNGGGWVFGYTF. Written as DNA, the CDR3 is TGTGCCAGCAACGGAGGGGGCTGGGTCTTCGGCTACACCTTC. Looking up the rest from reference TRBV2 and TRBJ1-2 gives the full variable domain: EPEVTQTPSHQVTQMGQEVILRCVPISNHLYFYWYRQILGQKVEFLVSFYNNEISEKSEIFDDQFSVERPDGSNFTLKIRSTKLEDSAMYFCASNGGGWVFGYTFGSGTRLTVV.

The chain uses TRBV29-1 and TRBJ1-1; weak D call: TRBD1 (6 bases). The germline CDR1 and CDR2 sequences are SQVTM and ANQGSEA. Trimming took off 7 bases at V and 7 bases at J, with 19 bases between the two ends. The CDR3 has 13 amino acids. The CDR3 region has the DNA TGCAGCGGGCGACAGGCGCTAGCGGGTGAAGCTTTCTTT. As protein: CSGRQALAGEAFF. Full variable domain (rest looked up from reference TRBV29-1 and TRBJ1-1): SAVISQKPSRDICQRGTSLTIQCQVDSQVTMMFWYRQQPGQSLTLIATANQGSEATYESGFVIDKFPISRPNLTFSTLTVSNMSPEDSSIYLCSGRQALAGEAFFGQGTRLTVV.

V usage is TRBV6-1 and J usage is TRBJ1-1; no clear D. The V gene's germline CDR1 is MNHNS and CDR2 SASEGT. CDR3 length: 13 amino acids. Trimming took off 8 bases at V and 1 base at J, with 11 bases between the two ends. CDR3 sequence (DNA): TGTGCCAGCTACCTAACCGGGAACACTGAAGCTTTCTTT. Its translation: CASYLTGNTEAFF.

J is TRBJ1-4 and V is TRBV18; 11 nucleotides line up with TRBD1. Germline lookup yields CDR1 KGHSH and CDR2 LQKENI. The CDR3 covers 14 residues. V was clipped by 3 bases and J by 7 bases; unmatched bases: 1. The CDR3: CASSPGQGGEKLFF. The DNA of the CDR3 is TGTGCCAGCTCACCGGGACAGGGGGGTGAAAAACTGTTTTTT.

V usage is TRBV7-9 and J usage is TRBJ2-5, with D possibly matching TRBD1 (5 bases). The CDR3 extends over 15 amino acids. Trimming took off 3 bases at V and 5 bases at J, with 16 bases between the two ends. Germline CDR1 is SEHNR and CDR2 is FQNEAQ (reference sequence). The CDR3 DNA is TGTGCCAGCAGCTTCGGATCAGCGAAGGGGGAGACCCAGTACTTC. Its protein is CASSFGSAKGETQYF.

This clone has a single count. The V call is TRBV2, the J call TRBJ2-7, with 12 positions matching TRBD2. The CDR3 has 15 amino acids. Germline V lookup: CDR1 SNHLY, CDR2 FYNNEI. V dropped 2 bases and J dropped 6; count of bases not matched to a gene: 5. CDR3 nucleotide sequence: TGTGCCAGCAGTGAATGGGCTAGCGGGGGGGCCGAGCAGTACTTC. It yields the protein CASSEWASGGAEQYF. The variable domain in full, with the rest retrieved from reference TRBV2 and TRBJ2-7, is EPEVTQTPSHQVTQMGQEVILRCVPISNHLYFYWYRQILGQKVEFLVSFYNNEISEKSEIFDDQFSVERPDGSNFTLKIRSTKLEDSAMYFCASSEWASGGAEQYFGPGTRLTVT.

This chain links TRBV7-2 with TRBJ2-1; D is perhaps TRBD1 (5 bases). V was pared by 4 bases and J by 10 bases, with 14 bases between. The CDR3 totals 13 residues. Germline V lookup: CDR1 SGHTA, CDR2 FQGNSA. The CDR3 DNA sequence: TGTGCCAGCAGCTACCTAGGGGTCGGGGAGCAGTTCTTC. Translation gives CASSYLGVGEQFF.

The chain carries TRBV7-6 and TRBJ2-5; tentative D call: TRBD2 (6 bases). CDR1 is SGHVS and CDR2 is FNYEAQ in the germline V gene. The V and J ends lost 5 bases and 1 base respectively, with 11 bases between them. This CDR3 is built from 14 residues. The CDR3 reads CASSGTGLQETQYF. The CDR3 DNA reads as TGTGCCAGCAGCGGGACGGGACTCCAAGAGACCCAGTACTTC.

This chain connects TRBV27 to TRBJ2-7, with a weak D call TRBD1 (6 bases). This CDR3 is built from 12 residues. Germline V gene sequence: CDR1 MNHEY, CDR2 SMNVEV (reference sequence). V gave up 2 bases and J gave up 6 bases, with 8 bases separating them. The CDR3 DNA follows: TGTGCCAGCAGTTTACTAGGGGGCGAGCAGTACTTC. This sequence encodes CASSLLGGEQYF.

CDR3 nucleotides: TGCGCCAGCAGCTTGGACAGTTTAGCTAACTATGGCTACACCTTC. Its translation: CASSLDSLANYGYTF. The V and J genes are TRBV5-1 and TRBJ1-2; D remains unclear. This CDR3 spans 15 amino acids. V was shortened by 0 bases and J by 0 bases, with 9 bases between the two germline ends. Germline loops: CDR1 SGHRS, CDR2 YFSETQ.

This rearrangement joins TRBV9 to TRBJ2-7; 12 positions agree with TRBD2. Losses at the gene ends were 0 bases for V and 2 bases for J; bases not matched to a gene: 12. CDR1 and CDR2 from the germline V gene are SGDLS and YYNGEE. The CDR3 has 19 residues. The CDR3 region has the DNA TGTGCCAGCAGCGTAGGAACTAGCGGGGGGCCACGACTAACCTACGAGCAGTACTTC. It specifies CASSVGTSGGPRLTYEQYF.

The J gene is TRBJ1-4, the V gene TRBV19, with 10 bases aligning to TRBD1. The CDR3 has 17 residues. Germline V CDR1 and CDR2: LNHDA, SQIVND (reference sequence). The J segment lost 7 bases and the V segment lost 0 bases, leaving 8 bases of the junction unmatched. CDR3 sequence reads: CASSIDQETGGSEKLFF. CDR3 nucleotides: TGTGCCAGTAGTATAGATCAGGAGACAGGGGGCTCTGAAAAACTGTTTTTT.

This clone rates as medium-sized (0.01 to 0.1%). The rearrangement uses TRBV2 and TRBJ1-4; no firm D call. V lost 5 bases, J lost 5 bases, and 9 bases lay in between. CDR3 size: 13 residues. CDR1 and CDR2 (germline): SNHLY, FYNNEI. The CDR3 nucleotides read TGTGCCAGCAGTTCCGTCCGGAATGAAAAACTGTTTTTT. Its translation is CASSSVRNEKLFF.